These 31 T cell receptor beta chains were sequenced from one sample in a study of T cell repertoires in cytomegalovirus infection. No antigen is known for these receptors. A single record per CDR3 protein comes from TCRdb applying MiXCR to the reads. The sample holds roughly 920,000 distinct CDR3 sequences, less than 40% seen once. The material was cultured CD8+ T cells from PBMCs, obtained from culture after CMV antigen stimulation. Source of these receptors: a human donor in good health (CMV status not recorded). Some clones in this sample may be carry-over from other donors' samples.

The genes are TRBV7-2 and TRBJ1-4; D possibly corresponds to TRBD1 (6 bases). The V gene lost 5 bases and the J gene lost 12 bases, with 28 bases spanning the gap. There are 17 residues in the CDR3. Germline V gene data show CDR1 as SGHTA and CDR2 as FQGNSA. CDR3 sequence: CASSEFTPGASQGELFF. CDR3 DNA: TGTGCCAGCAGCGAGTTCACACCGGGGGCCTCACAGGGAGAACTGTTTTTT.

The gene calls are TRBV15 and TRBJ2-4, with TRBD1 identical over 10 bases. Germline V gene lookup returns CDR1 LNHNV and CDR2 YYDKDF (reference sequence). V shed 1 base, J shed 1 base, and the junction held 4 bases outside the gene matches. The CDR3 runs 17 residues. Written as DNA, the CDR3 is TGTGCCACCAGCAGAGCGGGACAGGGGAGCGCCAAAAACATTCAGTACTTC. It translates to CATSRAGQGSAKNIQYF.

This clonotype was seen repeatedly, ten times or more. The rearrangement joins TRBV7-8 to TRBJ2-3, with D maybe TRBD2 (6 bases). CDR3 length: 14 amino acids. V was shortened by 3 bases and J by 3 bases, with 10 bases between the two germline ends. Germline V CDR1 and CDR2: SGHVS, FQNEAQ. CDR3 amino acids: CASSFSLATDTQYF. The CDR3, as DNA: TGTGCCAGCAGCTTTTCGCTAGCGACAGATACGCAGTATTTT.

The chain employs TRBV20-1 and TRBJ2-5, with 8 bases identical to TRBD2. The CDR3 loop spans 17 amino acids. CDR1 and CDR2 from the germline V gene are DFQATT and SNEGSKA (reference sequence). J gave up 2 bases and V 0 bases, and 11 bases lay outside the gene matches. CDR3 amino acids: CSARDLSGGGDQETQYF. The CDR3 nucleotides read TGCAGTGCTAGAGACTTGAGCGGGGGAGGGGATCAAGAGACCCAGTACTTC.

As for this clonotype: At one of its ends the junction is not consistent with the germline gene, which may arise from a read error. The chain uses TRBV27 and TRBJ2-1; 9 nucleotides line up with TRBD2. Germline CDR1 is MNHEY and CDR2 is SMNVEV (reference sequence). The CDR3 has 15 residues. The CDR3 DNA reads TGTGCCAGCGGTTTGAGGAGCGGGGGGCTTGGTGAGCAGTTCTTC. Protein sequence: CASGLRSGGLGEQFF.

This clonotype was counted between two and nine times. V gene TRBV6-2 or TRBV6-3 combines with J gene TRBJ1-1, with 7 bases that match TRBD1. The V gene end was trimmed by 2 bases and the J gene end by 0 bases; junction bases not matched to a gene: 9. Germline V CDR1 and CDR2: MNHEY, SVGEGT. This CDR3 has 17 amino acids. CDR3 sequence: CASSYPYRGQMNTEAFF. The DNA for the CDR3 is TGTGCCAGCAGTTACCCTTACAGGGGCCAGATGAACACTGAAGCTTTCTTT.

This clonotype was counted only a few times. V and J are TRBV10-3 and TRBJ2-3; 15 nucleotides match TRBD2. This CDR3 comprises 16 residues. CDR1 and CDR2 from the germline V gene are ENHRY and SYGVKD. With V trimmed by 4 bases and J by 2 bases, 1 base remained unmatched. The CDR3 here is CAISGTSGGDTDTQYF. In nucleotides, the CDR3 is TGTGCCATCAGTGGGACTAGCGGGGGGGACACAGATACGCAGTATTTT.

This clonotype turned up a few times. The V call is TRBV15, the J call TRBJ1-1; no definite D call. V dropped 4 bases and J dropped 1 base, with 7 bases sitting between them. CDR3 size: 13 residues. Germline-derived CDR1 and CDR2 are LNHNV and YYDKDF (reference sequence). CDR3 nucleotide sequence: TGTGCCACCAGCAACCCAGGGAACACTGAAGCTTTCTTT. This gives the protein CATSNPGNTEAFF.

The chain employs TRBV11-3 and TRBJ2-3; D is uncertain. The CDR3 runs 16 residues. Trimming shortened V by 2 bases and J by 2 bases, and 14 bases separated the two germline ends. From germline, CDR1 is SGHNT and CDR2 YENEEA. The DNA for the CDR3 is TGTGCCAGCAGCTTATGGCGGAGAACCCCCACAGATACGCAGTATTTT. It specifies CASSLWRRTPTDTQYF.

The rearrangement joins TRBV6-1 to TRBJ1-5; D remains ambiguous. In germline, CDR1 is MNHNS, CDR2 SASEGT. V lost 2 bases to trimming and J lost 1 base, with 9 bases between them. The CDR3 extends over 15 amino acids. This CDR3 reads CASSEWGSSNQPQHF. In nucleotides, the CDR3 is TGTGCCAGCAGTGAATGGGGATCCAGCAATCAGCCCCAGCATTTT.

The V gene is TRBV7-4, the J gene TRBJ2-3; D not certain. Germline lookup yields CDR1 SGHVT and CDR2 SQSDAQ. Trimming left V 0 bases short and J 1 base short, with 11 bases between. The CDR3 sequence is 16 residues long. The CDR3 reads CASSLAEQPRTDTQYF. The CDR3 bases are TGTGCCAGCAGCTTAGCGGAACAGCCACGCACAGATACGCAGTATTTT.

This clonotype turned up a few times. The chain uses TRBV6-1 and TRBJ2-7, with 12 positions matching TRBD1. The CDR3 totals 16 residues. Trimming at V came to 2 bases and at J to 2 bases, leaving 4 bases not matched to a gene. Germline V lookup: CDR1 MNHNS, CDR2 SASEGT. CDR3 protein: CASSEFGTGGAYEQYF. The CDR3 bases are TGTGCCAGCAGTGAATTCGGGACAGGGGGCGCCTACGAGCAGTACTTC.

This clonotype was counted between two and nine times. This chain connects TRBV6-6 to TRBJ1-5, with a tentative D call TRBD1 (5 bases). The CDR3 has 18 amino acids. In germline, CDR1 is MNHNY, CDR2 SVGAGI (reference sequence). V was cut by 6 bases and J by 1 base, with 22 bases left in between. The CDR3 bases are TGTGCCAGCAGCAAAAAGGTAGTGAGACAGTTGAGCAATCAGCCCCAGCATTTT. It encodes CASSKKVVRQLSNQPQHF.

About this clonotype itself: Relative to the germline gene, one junction end is altered; a read error may explain this. The V and J genes are TRBV7-7 and TRBJ2-7, with 8 bases that match TRBD1. The CDR3 runs to 15 residues. CDR1 and CDR2 from the germline V gene are SSHAT and FNYEAQ (reference sequence). CDR3 bases: TGTGCTAGCAGCTTAGCTCCCGGGACAGGCTACGGGCAGTACTTC. This sequence encodes CASSLAPGTGYGQYF.

On this clonotype itself: A much larger clone lies one base from this, so it may be a read error. The V call is TRBV7-2, the J call TRBJ2-7, with no clear D. Germline-derived CDR1 and CDR2 are SGHTA and FQGNSA. V was trimmed by 1 base and J by 4 bases, leaving 8 bases between them. This CDR3 region has 13 residues. The CDR3 loop is CASSLEQYYEQYF. The CDR3 DNA sequence: TGTGCCAGCAGCTTAGAGCAGTATTACGAGCAGTACTTC.

This chain joins TRBV6-5 and TRBJ1-6; D uncertain. The CDR3 contains 16 residues. Germline assignment: CDR1 MNHEY and CDR2 SVGAGI. V was pared by 0 bases and J by 7 bases, with 13 bases between. As DNA, the CDR3 is TGTGCCAGCAGTTACTCAGCTGGGTTTGGCAATTCACCCCTCCACTTT. Translation: CASSYSAGFGNSPLHF.

In this sample, this clonotype turned up many times. The chain combines TRBV19 with TRBJ2-5; the D is unclear. V was shortened by 0 bases and J by 5 bases, with 10 bases between the two germline ends. The CDR3 is made up of 14 amino acids. Germline CDR1 and CDR2: LNHDA and SQIVND (reference sequence). In nucleotides, the CDR3 is TGTGCCAGTAGTATAGACCGGTCTGGGGAGACCCAGTACTTC. Translating gives CASSIDRSGETQYF. The full variable domain, its missing parts supplied by reference TRBV19 and TRBJ2-5, is DGGITQSPKYLFRKEGQNVTLSCEQNLNHDAMYWYRQDPGQGLRLIYYSQIVNDFQKGDIAEGYSVSREKKESFPLTVTSAQKNPTAFYLCASSIDRSGETQYFGPGTRLLVL.

The table lists this clonotype with a few counts. The chain has TRBV25-1 and TRBJ2-2, with D perhaps matching TRBD1 (6 bases). This CDR3 contains 15 residues. Trimming removed 4 bases from V and 0 bases from J, with 9 bases in between. Per the germline V gene, CDR1 is MGHDK and CDR2 is SYGVNS. The CDR3 loop reads CASSGTGSNTGELFF. CDR3 DNA: TGTGCCAGCAGTGGCACAGGGTCGAACACCGGGGAGCTGTTTTTT.

This clonotype was picked up a small number of times. This chain connects TRBV6-1 to TRBJ1-2; D is unresolved. The CDR3 runs 16 residues. Germline V gives CDR1 MNHNS, CDR2 SASEGT. V lost 1 base and J lost 7, with 19 bases in between. CDR3 loop: CASSEEVLPAGGGYTF. CDR3 in DNA: TGTGCCAGCAGTGAAGAGGTCCTTCCGGCGGGTGGTGGCTACACCTTC.

V is TRBV28 and J is TRBJ2-3; 7 positions match TRBD1. The CDR3 runs 16 residues. Germline trimming cut 3 bases from V and 2 bases from J; bases unmatched to any gene: 8. Germline assignment: CDR1 MDHEN and CDR2 SYDVKM. DNA for the CDR3: TGTGCCAGCAGTTTCCCTCAGGGGGTCGACACAGATACGCAGTATTTT. Amino acid sequence: CASSFPQGVDTDTQYF.

The rearrangement links TRBV7-6 to TRBJ1-1; D ambiguous. Trimming took 5 bases from V and 1 from J, leaving 14 bases between them. Germline V gives CDR1 SGHVS, CDR2 FNYEAQ. The CDR3 covers 15 residues. The CDR3 loop is CASSPRERGNTEAFF. The DNA of the CDR3 is TGTGCCAGCAGCCCCCGGGAGAGAGGGAACACTGAAGCTTTCTTT.

The CDR3 protein is CASSSVPGLQETQYF. DNA of the CDR3: TGTGCCAGCAGTAGCGTACCGGGACTGCAAGAGACCCAGTACTTC. This chain links TRBV6-5 with TRBJ2-5; a weak D match, TRBD2 (6 bases). Germline CDR1 is MNHEY and CDR2 is SVGAGI. V lost 5 bases to trimming and J lost 2 bases, with 15 bases between them. CDR3 length: 15 residues.

This clonotype has only a few counts. This chain connects TRBV7-9 to TRBJ1-2; tentative D call: TRBD1 (5 bases). Looked up from germline, CDR1 is SEHNR and CDR2 is FQNEAQ (reference sequence). V was pared by 6 bases and J by 4 bases, with 12 bases between. The CDR3 totals 13 residues. CDR3 coding DNA: TGTGCCAGCAGAAGGACGGGGCTCTATGGCTACACCTTC. This sequence encodes CASRRTGLYGYTF.

This chain connects TRBV3-1 to TRBJ2-5; 11 bases align to TRBD2. The CDR3 loop spans 15 amino acids. V dropped 6 bases and J dropped 5; count of bases not matched to a gene: 8. Germline CDR1 is LGHDT and CDR2 is YNNKEL (reference sequence). Written as DNA, the CDR3 is TGTGCCAGCAGTGGTAGCGGGGGGGCGGATGAGACCCAGTACTTC. Its protein is CASSGSGGADETQYF.

This clonotype was detected a few times. The gene calls are TRBV7-9 and TRBJ2-1; 7 bases line up with TRBD2. Trimming took 4 bases from V and 15 from J; bases not matched to a gene: 6. The CDR3 is made up of 11 amino acids. Germline-derived CDR1 and CDR2 are SEHNR and FQNEAQ (reference sequence). The CDR3, as DNA: TGTGCCAGCAGCTCGTGGGGGGGAGGGTTCTTC. Its translation: CASSSWGGGFF.

The chain links TRBV6-6 to TRBJ2-7, with D perhaps given as TRBD1 or TRBD2 (5 bases each). CDR1 is MNHNY and CDR2 is SVGAGI in the germline V gene (reference sequence). The CDR3 length is 13 residues. The V end lost 5 bases, the J end lost 1 base, and 9 bases lay between the germline ends. CDR3 DNA sequence: TGTGCCAGCAGTGGGACGCAATCCTACGAGCAGTACGTC. It encodes CASSGTQSYEQYV.

The J gene is TRBJ1-1, the V gene TRBV6-2 or TRBV6-3; D unclear. Germline-derived CDR1 and CDR2 are MNHEY and SVGEGT. The CDR3 length is 11 residues. V was clipped by 0 bases and J by 10 bases, with 6 bases between them. CDR3: CASSYSWRAFF. DNA for the CDR3: TGTGCCAGCAGTTACTCGTGGAGAGCTTTCTTT.

This clonotype appeared a few times. This chain links TRBV7-9 with TRBJ1-2; possible D gene TRBD1, 6 bases. The germline V gene encodes CDR1 SEHNR and CDR2 FQNEAQ (reference sequence). This CDR3 is built from 15 residues. The V and J ends lost 2 bases and 6 bases respectively, with 16 bases between them. The CDR3 sequence is CASSLMGGGANGYTF. In DNA, the CDR3 is TGTGCCAGCAGCTTAATGGGGGGGGGCGCGAATGGCTACACCTTC.

CDR3 loop: CATSDPRDQETQYF. As DNA, the CDR3 is TGTGCCACCAGTGACCCCAGGGACCAAGAGACCCAGTACTTC. This chain connects TRBV24-1 to TRBJ2-5; D possibly corresponds to TRBD1 (5 bases). The germline CDR1 and CDR2 sequences are KGHDR and SFDVKD. This CDR3 contains 14 residues. The germline V and J ends were trimmed by 4 bases and 0 bases, with 8 bases remaining between them.

This chain joins TRBV28 and TRBJ2-1; TRBD2 is a possible D gene (6 bases). This CDR3 comprises 16 residues. Germline loops: CDR1 MDHEN, CDR2 SYDVKM. The V and J ends lost 1 base and 0 bases respectively, with 10 bases between them. The CDR3 DNA follows: TGTGCCAGCAGTTTATCGCGGGGCTTCTCCTACAATGAGCAGTTCTTC. Its protein product is CASSLSRGFSYNEQFF.

This clonotype was detected a few times. The chain links TRBV28 to TRBJ2-7, with 7 positions matching TRBD1. The J segment lost 1 base and the V segment lost 7 bases, leaving 7 bases of the junction unmatched. The CDR3 totals 14 residues. The germline gives CDR1 MDHEN, CDR2 SYDVKM. The CDR3 protein is CASTPQGVSYEQYV. The DNA for the CDR3 is TGTGCCAGCACCCCGCAGGGGGTTTCCTACGAGCAGTACGTC.